Listed below are T cell receptor beta chains from one sample, sequenced in a study of T cell responses to AZD1222 COVID-19 vaccine. Using immunoSEQ multiplex PCR, the repertoire was profiled, and TCRdb retains in-frame clones only, with some absent. The repertoire includes approximately 190,000 clones, approximately 93% of them detected once, and more than 0.8% sits in the top ten. Here the sequenced sample was peripheral blood, taken 28 days after the second AZD1222 dose. All receptors come from an adult who received the AZD1222 COVID-19 vaccine. Each CDR3 is given with its conserved first and last residue. The D gene is left open where the match is weak.

J | length | D | V | CDR3 | DNA
TRBJ2-7 | 14 | NA | TRBV7-3 | CASSPGRNSYEQYF | TGTGCCAGCAGCCCGGGACGGAACTCCTACGAGCAGTACTTC
TRBJ1-4 | 15 | NA | TRBV19 | CASSIVPGINEKLFF | TGTGCCAGTAGTATAGTTCCAGGGATTAATGAAAAACTGTTTTTT
TRBJ2-5 | 19 | TRBD1 | TRBV24-1 | CATSDLDRDRVWGQETQYF | TGTGCCACCAGTGATCTGGACCGGGACAGGGTGTGGGGGCAAGAGACCCAGTACTTC
TRBJ2-4 | 16 | TRBD1 | TRBV6-2/TRBV6-3 | CASSSAGTGVQNIQYF | TGTGCCAGCAGTTCCGCCGGGACAGGGGTCCAAAACATTCAGTACTTC
TRBJ1-2 | 15 | TRBD1 | TRBV4-3 | CASSQEGQINYGYTF | TGCGCCAGCAGCCAAGAGGGACAGATTAACTATGGCTACACCTTC
TRBJ1-5 | 15 | NA | TRBV2 | CATNDGTGLPPPQHF | TGTGCCACCAATGACGGGACGGGTCTCCCCCCCCCTCAGCATTTT
TRBJ2-1 | 17 | TRBD2 | TRBV11-2 | CASSLDSREAGGNEQFF | TGTGCCAGCAGCTTAGACTCGCGGGAAGCGGGGGGCAATGAGCAGTTCTTC
TRBJ2-7 | 14 | NA | TRBV10-3 | CAISESLQVYEQYF | TGTGCCATCAGTGAGTCGTTACAGGTATACGAGCAGTACTTC
TRBJ1-2 | 14 | TRBD1 | TRBV5-5 | CASSGGQANYGYTF | TGTGCCAGCAGCGGCGGACAGGCAAACTATGGCTACACCTTC
TRBJ1-5 | 15 | TRBD1 | TRBV27 | CASSLKGQNNQPQHF | TGTGCCAGCAGTTTAAAGGGACAGAACAATCAGCCCCAGCATTTT